This is a list of T cell receptor beta chains from one sample in a study of shared clonotypes between healthy human individuals. Sequencing used immunoSEQ multiplex PCR; TCRdb keeps in-frame clones, though not all of them. In the table there are about 1.1 million clones, around 78% of which are singletons. The sample comprised memory CD4+ T cells from PBMCs. The source of these receptors is a man in his late teens or twenties in good health. Some clones in this sample may be carry-over from other donors' samples. The CDR3 runs from the conserved cysteine through the conserved F or W. D genes are given only for firm matches. Clone size is not always given. Where it is, it says once, few, many or a class for expanded clones.

TRBJ1-4	-	TRBV15	14	-	TGTGCCACCAGCAGAGGGCATCCGATCGAAAAACTGTTTTTT	CATSRGHPIEKLFF
TRBJ2-1	TRBD2	TRBV5-4	17	-	TGTGCCAGCAGCTCGGCGCCTACTAGCGAATGGCTGGATGAGCAGTTCTTC	CASSSAPTSEWLDEQFF
TRBJ2-5	-	TRBV5-1	13	-	TGCGCCAGCAGCCCATCCCCTGCAGAGACCCAGTACTTC	CASSPSPAETQYF
TRBJ1-4	-	TRBV5-8	14	-	TGTGCCAGCAGCTTGACAGGGTTCGAGGAAAAACTGTTTTTT	CASSLTGFEEKLFF
TRBJ1-2	-	TRBV5-1	14	-	TGCGCCAGCAGCTTGCCGCAGGGGAACTATGGCTACACCTTC	CASSLPQGNYGYTF
TRBJ2-7	TRBD1	TRBV7-2	15	-	TGTGCCAGCAGCTTAGGGACAGGGATTGGATACGAGCAGTACTTC	CASSLGTGIGYEQYF
TRBJ2-3	-	TRBV7-9	16	many	TGTGCCAGCAGCTTAGCGCGGACCCTAGGCGCAGATACGCAGTATTTT	CASSLARTLGADTQYF
TRBJ2-7	-	TRBV11-2	11	-	TGTGCCAGCAGCATAGGGGCTAGGCAGTACTTC	CASSIGARQYF
TRBJ2-2	TRBD1	TRBV5-1	15	-	TGCGCCAGCAGCTTGACAGGGGAAGAGGGCGGGGAGCTGTTTTTT	CASSLTGEEGGELFF
TRBJ2-2	-	TRBV5-1	14	-	TGCGCCAGCAGCACAGGGACATCAGCCGGGGAGCTGTTTTTT	CASSTGTSAGELFF
TRBJ2-1	TRBD1	TRBV5-1	15	once	TGCGCCAGCAGCGTACAGGGGGCGTCCTACAATGAGCAGTTCTTC	CASSVQGASYNEQFF
TRBJ2-2	TRBD2	TRBV5-1	15	-	TGCGCCAGCGGACTAGCGGGAGCGAACACCGGGGAGCTGTTTTTT	CASGLAGANTGELFF
TRBJ1-1	-	TRBV28	16	-	TGTGCCAGCAGTTTGATCGGTTCTGGGGGGGTAGGTGAAGCTTTCTTT	CASSLIGSGGVGEAFF
TRBJ2-3	-	TRBV5-4	12	-	TGTGCCAGCAGCTTGTCCCAAGATACGCAGTATTTT	CASSLSQDTQYF
TRBJ2-7	-	TRBV21-1	16	-	TGTGCCAGCAGCCGACCCGACAGGCCTGCATCCTACGAGCAGTACTTC	CASSRPDRPASYEQYF
TRBJ1-1	TRBD1	TRBV29-1	12	-	TGCAGCGTTGTTCCAGGGGGCGTTGAAGCTTTCTTT	CSVVPGGVEAFF
TRBJ2-7	-	TRBV6-6	14	-	TGTGCCAGCAGTTATAACCGGGGTCCCTACGAGCAGTACTTC	CASSYNRGPYEQYF
TRBJ1-6	-	TRBV5-1	12	-	TGCGCCAGCAGCCATGATAATTCACCCCTCCACTTT	CASSHDNSPLHF
TRBJ2-2	-	TRBV7-9	13	-	TGTGCCAGCAGCTTGGACGGCACCGGGGAGCTGTTTTTT	CASSLDGTGELFF
TRBJ1-5	-	TRBV6-5	13	-	TGTGCCAGCAGTTACGGGAGCAATCAGCCCCAGCATTTT	CASSYGSNQPQHF
TRBJ2-2	TRBD1	TRBV5-6	18	-	TGTGCCAGCAACTCATTGGGACAGGAAAGGGTCAGGGCCGGGGAGCTGTTTTTT	CASNSLGQERVRAGELFF
TRBJ2-5	-	TRBV6-1	16	-	TGTGCCAGCAGTGATCAGGACGGACGGCTCCAAGAGACCCAGTACTTC	CASSDQDGRLQETQYF
TRBJ1-1	-	TRBV28	14	many	TGTGCCAGCAGTTTAGCCGACGGGAACACTGAAGCTTTCTTT	CASSLADGNTEAFF
TRBJ1-2	-	TRBV29-1	11	-	TGCAGCGTCGATGGAAACTATGGCCACACCTTC	CSVDGNYGHTF